A selection of T cell receptor beta chains follows, all from one sample in a study of T cells in Graves' hyperthyroidism and ophthalmopathy. TCRdb recomputed calls from the multiplex PCR reads with MiXCR, one row per CDR3 protein. The data contain around 620,000 distinct CDR3 sequences, 13% to 15% of them singletons. The sample comprised blood. The receptors stem from a woman aged 18-30 years with Graves' ophthalmopathy. Both conserved end residues are part of each CDR3. D genes are given only for firm matches. The listing skips clone size in some rows; elsewhere it reads once, few, many or a size class.

D gene,clone size,V gene,J gene,CDR3 DNA,CDR3 protein
.,few,TRBV20-1,TRBJ2-1,TGCAGTGCCGGAGGGGGAACCTACAATGAGCAGTTCTTC,CSAGGGTYNEQFF
.,many,TRBV12-3/TRBV12-4,TRBJ2-7,TGTGCCAGCAGTTTAGCGATGTTCGGGAATCCCTACGAGCAGTACTTC,CASSLAMFGNPYEQYF
.,.,TRBV20-1,TRBJ2-2,TGCAGTGCTAGTCCCAGGGGGGGAGTCGACACCGGGGAGCTGTTTTTT,CSASPRGGVDTGELFF
.,many,TRBV28,TRBJ2-1,TGTGCCAGCAGCCAGGGGTCCGGTACCTACAATGAGCAGTTCTTC,CASSQGSGTYNEQFF
.,many,TRBV27,TRBJ2-7,TGTGCCAGCAGTCCACCCACACACCGTTACGAGCAGTACTTC,CASSPPTHRYEQYF
TRBD1,.,TRBV5-1,TRBJ2-3,TGCGCCAGCAGCTATGGGGACAGGGGGTCTATAGATACGCAGTATTTT,CASSYGDRGSIDTQYF
TRBD1,many,TRBV5-1,TRBJ1-1,TGCGCCAGCAGGGCCGGGACAGGGGGCTTCAATGAAGCTTTCTTT,CASRAGTGGFNEAFF
TRBD1,many,TRBV5-1,TRBJ2-1,TGCGCCAGCAGCTTATCAGACAGGGTCGTGAACAATGAGCAGTTCTTC,CASSLSDRVVNNEQFF
.,many,TRBV7-2,TRBJ2-5,TGTGCCAGCAGCTCAGGGGTCCGGGAGACCCAGTACTTC,CASSSGVRETQYF
TRBD1,.,TRBV6-9,TRBJ2-7,TGTGCCAGCAGCTTCGACAGGGATCCTTCCTACGAGCGGTACTTC,CASSFDRDPSYERYF
.,.,TRBV5-5,TRBJ2-7,TGTGCCAGCAGCTTGGCCAAACAGGCCCTAACCGAGCAGTACTTC,CASSLAKQALTEQYF
TRBD1,.,TRBV9,TRBJ1-5,TGTGCCAGCAGCGTAGAGGGGGCCCGGAATCAGCCCCAGCATTTT,CASSVEGARNQPQHF
.,many,TRBV6-5,TRBJ2-7,TGTGCCAGCAGTTACTCTTGGGGTGCCCTCTCCTACGAGCAGTACTTC,CASSYSWGALSYEQYF
.,many,TRBV18,TRBJ1-4,TGTGCCAGCTCACCAGGGAGTGGGGGCGCGGAAAAACTGTTTTTT,CASSPGSGGAEKLFF
.,many,TRBV2,TRBJ2-5,TGTGCCAGCAGTGAAGGCTCGGGGAACCAGTACTTC,CASSEGSGNQYF
TRBD1,many,TRBV27,TRBJ2-5,TGTGCCAGCAGTCCCGGGACAGGGGTCCAAGAGACCCAGTACTTC,CASSPGTGVQETQYF
TRBD2,many,TRBV7-3,TRBJ2-7,TGTGCCAGCAGCGTAGTAGCGGGAGATGACTACGAGCAGTACTTC,CASSVVAGDDYEQYF
.,.,TRBV10-3,TRBJ2-1,TGTGCCATCAGTGAGTCGACGGGCTCGGATGAGCAGTTCTTC,CAISESTGSDEQFF
TRBD2,many,TRBV6-1,TRBJ2-1,TGTGCCAGCCGAGCGGGTAGCGGGAGTGTCTCCTACAATGAGCAGTTCTTC,CASRAGSGSVSYNEQFF
TRBD2,.,TRBV11-2,TRBJ2-5,TGTGCCAGCAGCCTCAGACTAGCGGGAGGGGGTCAAGAGACCCAGTACTTC,CASSLRLAGGGQETQYF
.,.,TRBV27,TRBJ2-2,TGTGCCAGCAGTTTATGGGGGCGTCTGAACACCGGGGAGCTGCTTTTT,CASSLWGRLNTGELLF
TRBD1,.,TRBV2,TRBJ2-6,TGCGCCAGCAGCCAATTTCCGGGACAGGGTGGCCCTGGGGCCAACGTCCTGGCTTTC,CASSQFPGQGGPGANVLAF
.,few,TRBV19,TRBJ1-1,TGTGCCACCTGGCTTCGAGGCGCCCACACTGAAGCTTTCTTT,CATWLRGAHTEAFF
.,many,TRBV9,TRBJ2-5,TGTGCCAGCAGCGTAGGTGTTCGGGAGCGTCTAGAGACCCAGTACTTC,CASSVGVRERLETQYF
TRBD1,many,TRBV11-2,TRBJ2-4,TGTGCCAGCAGCCAACTTCTTACTGACAGGGTGGAAAACATTCAGTACTTC,CASSQLLTDRVENIQYF
.,.,TRBV5-1,TRBJ2-1,TGCGCCAGCAGCTTGGTAGCGTTTACCTACAATGAGCAGTTCTTC,CASSLVAFTYNEQFF
.,many,TRBV7-2,TRBJ2-1,TGTGCCAGCAGCTTAGGTCTAGCGAAAGGTTCCTACAATGAGCAGTTCTTC,CASSLGLAKGSYNEQFF
TRBD1,few,TRBV7-8,TRBJ1-5,TGTGCCAGCAGCTACCGACCCGGGACAGCCCATCAGCCCCAGCATTTT,CASSYRPGTAHQPQHF
.,many,TRBV6-2/TRBV6-3,TRBJ2-5,TGTGCCAGCAGTTACTCGACTACCTACCACTTC,CASSYSTTYHF
.,many,TRBV6-6,TRBJ2-1,TGTGCCAGCAGTTACGGTTGGCAGGGCGATGAGCAGTTCTTC,CASSYGWQGDEQFF
TRBD2,many,TRBV6-2/TRBV6-3,TRBJ2-2,TGTGCCAGCAGTTCCCACCCCGGACTAGCGGAGAACACCGGGGAGCTGTTTTTT,CASSSHPGLAENTGELFF
.,many,TRBV24-1,TRBJ1-4,TGTGCCACCAGTGCCGGAGGTGAAAAACTGTTTTTT,CATSAGGEKLFF
.,many,TRBV9,TRBJ2-5,TGTGCCAGCAGCGTAGACGGGAGCGGGGAGACCCAGTACTTC,CASSVDGSGETQYF
TRBD2,.,TRBV24-1,TRBJ2-1,TGTGCCACCGGGGGACTAGCGGGCCCATACAATGAGCAGTCCTTC,CATGGLAGPYNEQSF
.,many,TRBV6-6,TRBJ1-2,TGTGCCAGCAGTTACTCGGAAACCCTAGGCTATGGCTACACCTTC,CASSYSETLGYGYTF
.,many,TRBV6-5,TRBJ2-3,TGTGCCAGCAGTTACCGCGGAACCACAGATACGCAGTATTTT,CASSYRGTTDTQYF
TRBD2,few,TRBV3-1,TRBJ2-1,TGTGCCAGCAGTCCCAGAGCGGGAGTCCACACCAATAATTTCAAGTTCTTC,CASSPRAGVHTNNFKFF
TRBD1,many,TRBV3-1,TRBJ1-2,TGTGCCAGCAGCCTCCTCGGACAGGGGAGCTATGGCTACACCTTC,CASSLLGQGSYGYTF
.,many,TRBV20-1,TRBJ2-1,TGCAGTGCTAGAGATAAGCGGGAGCAGGGGGGGTACAATGAGCAGTTCTTC,CSARDKREQGGYNEQFF
TRBD2,.,TRBV20-1,TRBJ2-3,TGCAGTGCTTCCCGACTAGCCGGGAGCCATACGCAGTATTTT,CSASRLAGSHTQYF
.,many,TRBV6-1,TRBJ2-7,TGTGCCAGCAGCCTCACTAGATCCAGGGCGCACGAGCAGTACTTC,CASSLTRSRAHEQYF
TRBD2,many,TRBV6-1,TRBJ2-1,TGTGCCAGCAGACTCGGACTAGCGGGTAACAATGAGCAGTTCTTC,CASRLGLAGNNEQFF
.,many,TRBV7-2,TRBJ2-7,TGTGCCAGCAGCTTCACCGGGCTAGGGTCCCTCTCCTACGAGCAGTACTTC,CASSFTGLGSLSYEQYF
TRBD2,many,TRBV30,TRBJ2-1,TGTGCCTGGAGATCAGCGGGAGGTTACAATGAGCAGTTCTTC,CAWRSAGGYNEQFF
TRBD1,.,TRBV20-1,TRBJ2-3,TGCAGTGCTAGAGATTGGGGACAGGGGGCAGATACGCAGTATTTT,CSARDWGQGADTQYF
.,.,TRBV30,TRBJ2-7,TGTGCCTGGAGTGCGGGGGCAGGCTACGAGCAGTACTTC,CAWSAGAGYEQYF
.,.,TRBV6-2/TRBV6-3,TRBJ2-7,TGTGCCAGCGGCGGAGGAGAGGGCATAGGCAGCCACGAGCAGTACTTC,CASGGGEGIGSHEQYF
.,.,TRBV7-2,TRBJ2-5,TGTGCCAGCAGCTTAGAGCTCGCGGTACCTTTAGGGACCCAGTACTTC,CASSLELAVPLGTQYF
.,many,TRBV24-1,TRBJ1-1,TGTGCCACCAGTGATGACCGGGGCACTGAAGCTTTCTTT,CATSDDRGTEAFF
TRBD2,many,TRBV28,TRBJ2-7,TGTGCCAGCAGTTCCACACTAGCGGGAGGAGACGAGCAGTACTTC,CASSSTLAGGDEQYF
TRBD1,many,TRBV28,TRBJ1-2,TGTGCCAGCAGTAATTTGTGGACAGGCTCCGACTGGGGCTACACCTTC,CASSNLWTGSDWGYTF
.,many,TRBV28,TRBJ1-1,TGTGCCAGCAGGACCGTTGGAAGCACTGAAGCTTTCTTT,CASRTVGSTEAFF
TRBD1,many,TRBV12-3/TRBV12-4,TRBJ2-7,TGTGCCAGCAGAACAGGACAGGGACATTTCTACGAGCAGTACTTC,CASRTGQGHFYEQYF
TRBD1,few,TRBV6-9,TRBJ1-3,TGTGCCAGCAGTTACCGTGACAGGGGAGTGGACACCATATATTTT,CASSYRDRGVDTIYF